These T cell receptor beta chains were read from a single sample in a study of blood T cells in healthy people across ages. TCRdb reanalysed the 5' RACE reads using MiXCR and keeps one entry per CDR3 protein. The table shows 800,000 or so distinct CDR3 sequences, with around 25% occurring only once. These same data were also listed under a study on T cells of mothers and their children.

The sequenced sample consisted of blood. The origin of the receptors is a boy between 5 and 17 years old in good health. Each CDR3 is given without its conserved first and last residue. The order of the fields is J gene, V gene, CDR3 protein.

J gene: TRBJ1-1
V gene: TRBV18
CDR3 protein: ASSLAGVYLGTEAF

J gene: TRBJ2-5
V gene: TRBV20-1
CDR3 protein: SARSPSVETQY

J gene: TRBJ1-1
V gene: TRBV9
CDR3 protein: ASSPTDALNTEAF

J gene: TRBJ1-2
V gene: TRBV7-2
CDR3 protein: ASRRGQLSTYGYT

J gene: TRBJ2-3
V gene: TRBV10-3
CDR3 protein: AISEAEDTQY

J gene: NA
V gene: TRBV20-1
CDR3 protein: SARVAAGVGNEQF

J gene: TRBJ2-1
V gene: TRBV14
CDR3 protein: ASSQVGLAGHNEQF

J gene: TRBJ2-1
V gene: TRBV20-1
CDR3 protein: SASLGALGNEQF

J gene: TRBJ1-4
V gene: TRBV6-2/TRBV6-3
CDR3 protein: ASSYLGNPANEKLF

J gene: TRBJ2-5
V gene: TRBV12-3/TRBV12-4
CDR3 protein: ASSQGLTLGETQY

J gene: TRBJ2-3
V gene: TRBV24-1
CDR3 protein: ATNRTGTDTQY

J gene: TRBJ1-4
V gene: TRBV9
CDR3 protein: ASSARDRVEEKLF

J gene: TRBJ2-4
V gene: TRBV6-2/TRBV6-3
CDR3 protein: ASSPAVHPKNIQY

J gene: TRBJ2-5
V gene: TRBV4-2
CDR3 protein: ASSHPPGVGGWETQY

J gene: TRBJ1-4
V gene: TRBV27
CDR3 protein: ASSSNRNEKLF

J gene: NA
V gene: TRBV7-9
CDR3 protein: ASSLVWGEQF

J gene: TRBJ2-1
V gene: TRBV6-2/TRBV6-3
CDR3 protein: ASSYTGPSYNEQF

J gene: TRBJ2-7
V gene: TRBV6-5
CDR3 protein: ASSYSFWGTNEQY

J gene: TRBJ1-5
V gene: TRBV9
CDR3 protein: ASSDGVGGEGGQPQH

J gene: NA
V gene: TRBV15
CDR3 protein: ATSILQRELDEQY

J gene: TRBJ2-7
V gene: TRBV4-1
CDR3 protein: ASSQVDSNYEQY

J gene: TRBJ2-7
V gene: TRBV25-1
CDR3 protein: SSSERAGTYEQY

J gene: TRBJ2-7
V gene: TRBV20-1
CDR3 protein: SADRDRVSYEQY

J gene: TRBJ2-3
V gene: TRBV12-3/TRBV12-4
CDR3 protein: ASSLRGGTDTQY

J gene: TRBJ2-7
V gene: TRBV7-2
CDR3 protein: ASSLYYAYEQY

J gene: TRBJ2-5
V gene: TRBV7-2
CDR3 protein: ASSLAGSQETQY

J gene: TRBJ2-2
V gene: TRBV19
CDR3 protein: ASSIGQGRIGELF